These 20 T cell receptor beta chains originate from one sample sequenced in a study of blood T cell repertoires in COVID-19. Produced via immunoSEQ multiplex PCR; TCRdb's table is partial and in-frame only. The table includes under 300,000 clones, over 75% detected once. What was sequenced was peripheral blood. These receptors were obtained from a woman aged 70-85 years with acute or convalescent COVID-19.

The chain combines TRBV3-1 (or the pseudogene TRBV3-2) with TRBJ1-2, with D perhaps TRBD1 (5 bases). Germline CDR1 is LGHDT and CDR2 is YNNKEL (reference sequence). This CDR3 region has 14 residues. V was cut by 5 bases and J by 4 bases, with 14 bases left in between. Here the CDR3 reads CASSAPGGSYGYTF. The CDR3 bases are TGTGCCAGCAGCGCACCGGGGGGTAGCTATGGCTACACCTTC.

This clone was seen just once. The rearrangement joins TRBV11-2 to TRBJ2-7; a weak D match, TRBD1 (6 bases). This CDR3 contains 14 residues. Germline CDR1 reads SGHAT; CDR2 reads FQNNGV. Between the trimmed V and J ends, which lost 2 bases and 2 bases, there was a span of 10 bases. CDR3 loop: CASSLIQGPYEQYF. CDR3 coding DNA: TGTGCCAGCAGCTTAATCCAGGGGCCCTACGAGCAGTACTTC. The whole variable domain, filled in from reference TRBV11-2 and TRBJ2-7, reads EAGVAQSPRYKIIEKRQSVAFWCNPISGHATLYWYQQILGQGPKLLIQFQNNGVVDDSQLPKDRFSAERLKGVDSTLKIQPAKLEDSAVYLCASSLIQGPYEQYFGPGTRLTVT.

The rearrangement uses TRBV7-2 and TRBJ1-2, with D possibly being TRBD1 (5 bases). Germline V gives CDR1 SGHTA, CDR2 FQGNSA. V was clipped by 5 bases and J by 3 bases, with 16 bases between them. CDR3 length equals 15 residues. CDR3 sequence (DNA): TGTGCCAGCAGCCGGCAAAAGCAGGGCTACTATGGCTACACCTTC. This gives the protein CASSRQKQGYYGYTF.

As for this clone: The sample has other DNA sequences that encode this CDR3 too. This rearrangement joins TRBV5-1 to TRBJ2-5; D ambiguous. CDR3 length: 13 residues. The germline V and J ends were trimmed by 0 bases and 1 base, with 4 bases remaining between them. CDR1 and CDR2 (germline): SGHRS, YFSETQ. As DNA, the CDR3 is TGCGCCAGCAGCTTGGGAGCCCAAGAGACCCAGTACTTC. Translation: CASSLGAQETQYF.

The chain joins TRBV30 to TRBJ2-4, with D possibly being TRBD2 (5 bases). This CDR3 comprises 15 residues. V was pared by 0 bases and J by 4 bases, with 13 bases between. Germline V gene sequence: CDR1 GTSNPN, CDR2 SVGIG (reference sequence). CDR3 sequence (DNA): TGTGCCTGGAGTGTACCCCGGACGGGGAAAAACATTCAGTACTTC. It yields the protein CAWSVPRTGKNIQYF.

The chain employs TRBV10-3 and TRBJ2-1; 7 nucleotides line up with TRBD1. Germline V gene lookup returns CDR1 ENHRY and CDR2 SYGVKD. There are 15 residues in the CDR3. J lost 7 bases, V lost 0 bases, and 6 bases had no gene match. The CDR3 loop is CAISESATGPNEQFF. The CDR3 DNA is TGTGCCATCAGTGAGTCGGCGACAGGGCCTAATGAGCAGTTCTTC.

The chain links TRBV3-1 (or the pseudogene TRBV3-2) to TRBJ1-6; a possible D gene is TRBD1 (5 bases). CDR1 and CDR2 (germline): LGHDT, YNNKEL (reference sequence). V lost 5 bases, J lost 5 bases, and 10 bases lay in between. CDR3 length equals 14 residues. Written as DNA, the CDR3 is TGTGCCAGCAGCGAAGGACATAATAATTCACCCCTCCACTTT. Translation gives CASSEGHNNSPLHF.

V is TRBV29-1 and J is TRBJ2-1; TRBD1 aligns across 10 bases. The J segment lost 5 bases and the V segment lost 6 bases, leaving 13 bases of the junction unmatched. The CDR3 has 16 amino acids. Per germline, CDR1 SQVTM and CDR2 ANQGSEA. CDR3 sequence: CSVDPRDRGGNNEQFF. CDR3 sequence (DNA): TGCAGCGTAGATCCCCGGGACAGGGGTGGGAACAATGAGCAGTTCTTC.

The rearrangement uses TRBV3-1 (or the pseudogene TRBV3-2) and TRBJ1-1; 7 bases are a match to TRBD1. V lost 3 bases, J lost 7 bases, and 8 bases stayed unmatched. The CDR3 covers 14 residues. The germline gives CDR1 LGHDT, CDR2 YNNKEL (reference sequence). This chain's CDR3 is CASSQGGQRLEAFF. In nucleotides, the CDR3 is TGTGCCAGCAGCCAGGGGGGACAGCGGCTTGAAGCTTTCTTT.

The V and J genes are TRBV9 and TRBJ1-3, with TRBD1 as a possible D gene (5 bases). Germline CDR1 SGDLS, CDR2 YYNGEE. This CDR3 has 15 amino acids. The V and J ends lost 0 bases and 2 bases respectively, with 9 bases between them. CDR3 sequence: CASSVAPGTGNTIYF. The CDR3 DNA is TGTGCCAGCAGCGTAGCTCCAGGGACTGGAAACACCATATATTTT.

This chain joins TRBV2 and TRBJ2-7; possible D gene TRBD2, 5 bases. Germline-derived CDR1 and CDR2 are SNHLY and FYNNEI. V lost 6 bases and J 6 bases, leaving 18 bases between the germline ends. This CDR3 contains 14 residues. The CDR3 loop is CASREPGSMVEQYF. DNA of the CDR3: TGTGCCAGCAGAGAGCCGGGGTCGATGGTCGAGCAGTACTTC.

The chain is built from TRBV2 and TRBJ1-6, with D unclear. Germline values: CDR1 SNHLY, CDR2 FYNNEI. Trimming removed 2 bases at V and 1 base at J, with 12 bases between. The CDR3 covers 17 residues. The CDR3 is CASSESGSGSYNSPLHF. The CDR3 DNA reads TGTGCCAGCAGTGAATCCGGGTCTGGGTCCTATAATTCACCCCTCCACTTT.

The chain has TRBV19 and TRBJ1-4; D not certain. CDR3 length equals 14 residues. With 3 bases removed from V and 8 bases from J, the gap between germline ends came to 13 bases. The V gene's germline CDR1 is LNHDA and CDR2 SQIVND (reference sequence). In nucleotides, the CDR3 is TGTGCCAGTAGTATGAGGAGCGGGGTCGAAAAACTGTTTTTT. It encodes CASSMRSGVEKLFF.

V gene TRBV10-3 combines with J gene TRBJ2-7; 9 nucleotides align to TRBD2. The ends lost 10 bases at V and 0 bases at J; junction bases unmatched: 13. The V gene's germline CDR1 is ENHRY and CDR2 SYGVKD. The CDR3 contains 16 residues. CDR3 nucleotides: TGTGCCACCCTAAACCCGACTAGCGGCAGCTCCTACGAGCAGTACTTC. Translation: CATLNPTSGSSYEQYF.

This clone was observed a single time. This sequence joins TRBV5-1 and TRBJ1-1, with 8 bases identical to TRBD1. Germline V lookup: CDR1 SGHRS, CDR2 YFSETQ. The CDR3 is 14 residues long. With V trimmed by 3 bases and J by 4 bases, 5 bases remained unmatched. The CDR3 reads CASSSPTGGTEAFF. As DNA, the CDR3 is TGCGCCAGCAGCTCACCTACAGGGGGCACTGAAGCTTTCTTT.

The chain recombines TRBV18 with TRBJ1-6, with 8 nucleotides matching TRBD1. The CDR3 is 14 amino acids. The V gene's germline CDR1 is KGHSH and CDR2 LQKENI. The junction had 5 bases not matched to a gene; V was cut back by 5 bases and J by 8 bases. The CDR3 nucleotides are TGTGCCAGCTCAACGGGACAGGCGGATTCACCCCTCCACTTT. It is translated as CASSTGQADSPLHF.

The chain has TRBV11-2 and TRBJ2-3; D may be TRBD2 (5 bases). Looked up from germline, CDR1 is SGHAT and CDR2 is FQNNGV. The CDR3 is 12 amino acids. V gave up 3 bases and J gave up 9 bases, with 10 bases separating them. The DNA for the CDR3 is TGTGCCAGCAGCTTGGGGAGAGGGACGCAGTATTTT. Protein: CASSLGRGTQYF.

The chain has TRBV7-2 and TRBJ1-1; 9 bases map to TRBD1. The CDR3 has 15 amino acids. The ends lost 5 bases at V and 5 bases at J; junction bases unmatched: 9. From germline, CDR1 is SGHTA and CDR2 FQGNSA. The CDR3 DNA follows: TGTGCCAGCAGCCTCCGGACAGGGGCGTTGACTGAAGCTTTCTTT. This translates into CASSLRTGALTEAFF.

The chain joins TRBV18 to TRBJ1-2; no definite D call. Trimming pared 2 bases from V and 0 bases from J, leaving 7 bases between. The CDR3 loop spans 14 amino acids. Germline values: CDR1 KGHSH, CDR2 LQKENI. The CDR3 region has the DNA TGTGCCAGCTCACCAGAGGGAACTAACTATGGCTACACCTTC. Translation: CASSPEGTNYGYTF.

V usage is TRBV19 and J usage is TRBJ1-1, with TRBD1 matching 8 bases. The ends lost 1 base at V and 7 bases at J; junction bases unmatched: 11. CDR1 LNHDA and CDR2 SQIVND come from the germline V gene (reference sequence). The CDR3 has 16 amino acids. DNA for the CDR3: TGTGCCAGTAGTATAGGGACGGCTGGGACAGGAAGTGAAGCTTTCTTT. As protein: CASSIGTAGTGSEAFF.